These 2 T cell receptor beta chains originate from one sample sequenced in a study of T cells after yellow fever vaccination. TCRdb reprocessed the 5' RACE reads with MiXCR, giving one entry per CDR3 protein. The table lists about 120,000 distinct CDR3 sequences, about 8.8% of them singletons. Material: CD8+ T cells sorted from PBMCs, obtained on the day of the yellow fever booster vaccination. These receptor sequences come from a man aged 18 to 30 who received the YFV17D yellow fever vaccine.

The CDR3 nucleotides read TGTGCCAGCAGCGTAGCAGCTTTGGGGAAGACCCAGTACTTC. It codes for CASSVAALGKTQYF. This chain connects TRBV9 to TRBJ2-5, with unresolved D. V was cut by 0 bases and J by 6 bases, with 12 bases left in between. The CDR3 is 14 residues long. In germline, CDR1 is SGDLS, CDR2 YYNGEE.

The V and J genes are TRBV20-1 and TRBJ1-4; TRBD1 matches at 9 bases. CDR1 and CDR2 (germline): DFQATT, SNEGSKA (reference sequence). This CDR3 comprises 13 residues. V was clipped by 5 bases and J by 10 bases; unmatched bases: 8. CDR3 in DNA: TGCAGTGCTCCCGACAGGGGGTTAGGAAAACTGTTTTTT. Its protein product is CSAPDRGLGKLFF.